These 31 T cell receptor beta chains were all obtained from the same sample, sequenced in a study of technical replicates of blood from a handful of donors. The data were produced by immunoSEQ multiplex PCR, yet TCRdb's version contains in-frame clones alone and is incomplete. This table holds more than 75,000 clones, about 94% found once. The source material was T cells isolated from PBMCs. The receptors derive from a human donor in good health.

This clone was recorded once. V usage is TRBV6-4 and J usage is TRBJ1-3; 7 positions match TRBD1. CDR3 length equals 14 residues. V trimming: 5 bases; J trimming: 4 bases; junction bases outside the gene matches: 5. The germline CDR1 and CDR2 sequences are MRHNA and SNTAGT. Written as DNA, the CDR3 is TGTGCCAGCAGTTGGACAGGACTCGGAAACACCATATATTTT. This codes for CASSWTGLGNTIYF.

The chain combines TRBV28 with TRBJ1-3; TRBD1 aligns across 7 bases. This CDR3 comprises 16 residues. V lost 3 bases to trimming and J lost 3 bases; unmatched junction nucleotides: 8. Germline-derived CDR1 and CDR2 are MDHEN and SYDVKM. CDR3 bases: TGTGCCAGCAGTTTCAACAGGGGAGTAGGTGGAAACACCATATATTTT. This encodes CASSFNRGVGGNTIYF.

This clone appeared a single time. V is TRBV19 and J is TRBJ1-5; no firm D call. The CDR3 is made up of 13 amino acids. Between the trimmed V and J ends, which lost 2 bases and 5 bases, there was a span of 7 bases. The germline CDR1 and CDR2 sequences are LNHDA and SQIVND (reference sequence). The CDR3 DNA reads TGTGCCAGTAGTATAAGTCAGGATCAGCCCCAGCATTTT. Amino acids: CASSISQDQPQHF.

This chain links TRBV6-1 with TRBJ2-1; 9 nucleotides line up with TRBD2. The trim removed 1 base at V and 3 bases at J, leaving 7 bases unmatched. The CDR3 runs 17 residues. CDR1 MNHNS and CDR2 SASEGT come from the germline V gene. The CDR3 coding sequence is TGTGCCAGCAGTGAAGTTGGGCGGGAGGGCCTCTACAATGAGCAGTTCTTC. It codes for CASSEVGREGLYNEQFF.

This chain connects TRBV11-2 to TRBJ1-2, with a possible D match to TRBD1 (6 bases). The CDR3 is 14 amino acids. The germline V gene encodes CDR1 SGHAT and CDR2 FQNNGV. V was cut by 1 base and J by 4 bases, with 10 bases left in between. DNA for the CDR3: TGTGCCAGCAGCTTAGGAGCACAGGGCTATGGCTACACCTTC. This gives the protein CASSLGAQGYGYTF.

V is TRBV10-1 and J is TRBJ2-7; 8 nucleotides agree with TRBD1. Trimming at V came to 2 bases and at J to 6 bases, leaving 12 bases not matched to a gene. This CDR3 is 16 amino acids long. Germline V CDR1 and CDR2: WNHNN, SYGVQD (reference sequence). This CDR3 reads CASSETTTGVSSEQYF. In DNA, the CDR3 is TGCGCCAGCAGTGAGACGACGACAGGGGTTTCGTCCGAGCAGTACTTC.

The CDR3 here is CASSQVLAGVSEQFF. As DNA, the CDR3 is TGCGCCAGCAGCCAAGTACTAGCGGGAGTATCTGAGCAGTTCTTC. This chain uses TRBV4-1 with TRBJ2-1; 11 bases line up with TRBD2. Germline V lookup: CDR1 MGHRA, CDR2 YSYEKL. V shed 1 base, J shed 9 bases, and the junction held 5 bases outside the gene matches. The CDR3 sequence is 15 residues long.

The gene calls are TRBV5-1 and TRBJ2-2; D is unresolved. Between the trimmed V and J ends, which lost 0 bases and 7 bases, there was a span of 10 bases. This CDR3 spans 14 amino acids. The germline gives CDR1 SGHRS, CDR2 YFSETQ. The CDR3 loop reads CASSLDLRLGELFF. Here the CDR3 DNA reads TGCGCCAGCAGCTTGGATCTCAGGCTCGGGGAGCTGTTTTTT.

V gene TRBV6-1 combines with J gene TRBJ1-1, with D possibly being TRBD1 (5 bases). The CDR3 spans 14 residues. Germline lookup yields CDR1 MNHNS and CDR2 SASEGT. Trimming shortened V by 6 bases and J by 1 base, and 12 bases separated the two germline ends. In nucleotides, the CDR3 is TGTGCCAGCAGACCCCTTACAGGGAACACTGAAGCTTTCTTT. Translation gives CASRPLTGNTEAFF.

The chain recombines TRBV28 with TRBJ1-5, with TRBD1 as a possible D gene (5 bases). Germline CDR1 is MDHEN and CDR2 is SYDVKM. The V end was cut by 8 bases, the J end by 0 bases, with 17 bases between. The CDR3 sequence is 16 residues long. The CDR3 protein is CASLTIGEGSNQPQHF. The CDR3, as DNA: TGTGCCAGCCTAACAATAGGGGAGGGTAGCAATCAGCCCCAGCATTTT.

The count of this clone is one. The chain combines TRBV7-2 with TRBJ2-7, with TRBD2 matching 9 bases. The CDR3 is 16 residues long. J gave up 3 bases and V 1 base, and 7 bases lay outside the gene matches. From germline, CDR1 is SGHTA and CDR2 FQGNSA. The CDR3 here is CASSLGALAGIYEQYF. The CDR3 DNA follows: TGTGCCAGCAGCTTAGGGGCCCTAGCGGGAATCTACGAGCAGTACTTC.

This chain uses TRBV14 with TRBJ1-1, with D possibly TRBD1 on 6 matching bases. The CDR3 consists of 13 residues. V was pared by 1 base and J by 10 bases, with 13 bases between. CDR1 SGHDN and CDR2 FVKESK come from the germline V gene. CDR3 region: CASSQGTEWRAFF. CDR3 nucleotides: TGTGCCAGCAGCCAAGGGACAGAGTGGCGAGCTTTCTTT.

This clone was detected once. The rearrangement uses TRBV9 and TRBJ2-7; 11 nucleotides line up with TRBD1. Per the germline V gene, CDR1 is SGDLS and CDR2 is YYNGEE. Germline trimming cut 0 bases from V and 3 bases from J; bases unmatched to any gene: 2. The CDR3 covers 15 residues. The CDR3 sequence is CASSVGGTGGYEQYF. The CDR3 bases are TGTGCCAGCAGCGTAGGCGGGACAGGGGGCTACGAGCAGTACTTC.

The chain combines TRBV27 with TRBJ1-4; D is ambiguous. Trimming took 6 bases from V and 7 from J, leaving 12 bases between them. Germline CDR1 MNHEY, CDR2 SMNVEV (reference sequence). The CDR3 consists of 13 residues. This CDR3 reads CASRGRRGEKLFF. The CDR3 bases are TGTGCCAGCAGAGGGAGAAGAGGTGAAAAACTGTTTTTT.

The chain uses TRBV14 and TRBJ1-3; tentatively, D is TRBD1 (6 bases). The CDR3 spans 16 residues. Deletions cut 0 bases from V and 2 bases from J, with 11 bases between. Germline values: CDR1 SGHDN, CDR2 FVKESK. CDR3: CASSQDRPGAGNTIYF. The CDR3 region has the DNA TGTGCCAGCAGCCAAGATAGGCCAGGGGCTGGAAACACCATATATTTT.

CDR3 protein: CASSQDSTGGYIPLHF. Written as DNA, the CDR3 is TGTGCCAGCAGCCAAGATAGCACCGGTGGGTATATACCCCTCCACTTT. The chain uses TRBV4-2 and TRBJ1-6; D unclear. CDR3 length equals 16 residues. V dropped 0 bases and J dropped 12 bases, with 18 bases sitting between them. Germline lookup yields CDR1 LGHNA and CDR2 YNFKEQ.

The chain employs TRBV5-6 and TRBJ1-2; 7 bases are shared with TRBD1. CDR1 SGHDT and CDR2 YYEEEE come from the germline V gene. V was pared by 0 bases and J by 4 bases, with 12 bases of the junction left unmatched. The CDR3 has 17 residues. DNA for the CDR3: TGTGCCAGCAGCTTGGAGGAACCGGGACAGCTCTCCTATGGCTACACCTTC. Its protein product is CASSLEEPGQLSYGYTF.

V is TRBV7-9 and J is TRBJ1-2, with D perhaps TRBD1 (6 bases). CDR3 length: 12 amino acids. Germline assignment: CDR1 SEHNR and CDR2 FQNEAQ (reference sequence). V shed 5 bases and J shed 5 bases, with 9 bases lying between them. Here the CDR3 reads CASSLGQYGYTF. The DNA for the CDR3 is TGTGCCAGCAGCCTTGGACAGTATGGCTACACCTTC.

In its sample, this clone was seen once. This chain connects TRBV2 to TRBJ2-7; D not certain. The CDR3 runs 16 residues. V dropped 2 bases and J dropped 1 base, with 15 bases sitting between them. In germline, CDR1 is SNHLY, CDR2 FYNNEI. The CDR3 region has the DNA TGTGCCAGCAGTGAACAAGGTCTCAGGTGGTCCTACGAGCAGTACTTC. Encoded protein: CASSEQGLRWSYEQYF.

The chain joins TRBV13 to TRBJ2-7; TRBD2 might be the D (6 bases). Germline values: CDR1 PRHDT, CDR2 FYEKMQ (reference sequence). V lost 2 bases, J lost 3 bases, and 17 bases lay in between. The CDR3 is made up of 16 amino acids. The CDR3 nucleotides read TGTGCCAGCAGCTTATGGAGGGATTCATTACGCTACGAGCAGTACTTC. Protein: CASSLWRDSLRYEQYF.

The CDR3 DNA reads TGTGCCAGCAGTTTCAGCGGGAGCTCCTACAATGAGCAGTTCTTC. Its protein product is CASSFSGSSYNEQFF. The chain employs TRBV28 and TRBJ2-1; 8 bases line up with TRBD2. CDR1 is MDHEN, CDR2 SYDVKM, per germline. V shed 3 bases and J 0 bases; nucleotides not matched to a gene: 1. The CDR3 covers 15 residues.

CDR3 nucleotides: TGCGCCAGCAGCCAACGACCCCCTAAAACGGGACTAGCCAACAATGAGCAGTTCTTC. Protein product: CASSQRPPKTGLANNEQFF. The V and J genes are TRBV4-1 and TRBJ2-1, with TRBD2 identical over 9 bases. Germline V lookup: CDR1 MGHRA, CDR2 YSYEKL. Unmatched junction bases numbered 16, after V lost 2 bases and J lost 5 bases. The CDR3 runs to 19 residues.

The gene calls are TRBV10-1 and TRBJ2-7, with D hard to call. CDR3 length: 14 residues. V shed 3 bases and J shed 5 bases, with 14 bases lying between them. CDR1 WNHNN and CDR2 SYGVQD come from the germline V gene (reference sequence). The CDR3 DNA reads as TGCGCCAGCAGTGAATGGCAGGCCAAGGACGAGCAGTACTTC. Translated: CASSEWQAKDEQYF.

The CDR3 DNA is TGTGCCTGGAGAAAGGGACACCCCCTCCCTGAAGCTTTCTTT. It encodes CAWRKGHPLPEAFF. The gene calls are TRBV30 and TRBJ1-1, with D possibly matching TRBD1 (6 bases). The CDR3 is 14 amino acids. V gave up 3 bases and J gave up 6 bases, with 17 bases separating them. CDR1 is GTSNPN, CDR2 SVGIG, per germline (reference sequence). Full variable domain (rest looked up from reference TRBV30 and TRBJ1-1): SQTIHQWPATLVQPVGSPLSLECTVEGTSNPNLYWYRQAAGRGLQLLFYSVGIGQISSEVPQNLSASRPQDRQFILSSKKLLLSDSGFYLCAWRKGHPLPEAFFGQGTRLTVV.

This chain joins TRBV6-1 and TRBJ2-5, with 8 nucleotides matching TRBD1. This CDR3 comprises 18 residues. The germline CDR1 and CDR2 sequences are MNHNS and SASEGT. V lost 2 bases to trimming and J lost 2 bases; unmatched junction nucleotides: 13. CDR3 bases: TGTGCCAGCAGTGAACGCAGGACAGGGTTTGAAGAACAAGAGACCCAGTACTTC. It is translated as CASSERRTGFEEQETQYF.

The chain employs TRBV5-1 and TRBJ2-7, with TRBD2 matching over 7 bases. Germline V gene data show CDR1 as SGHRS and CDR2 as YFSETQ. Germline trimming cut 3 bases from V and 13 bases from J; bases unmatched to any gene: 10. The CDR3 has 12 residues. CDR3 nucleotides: TGCGCCAGCAGCTGGGGGGAGGGCCTGCATTACTTC. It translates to CASSWGEGLHYF.

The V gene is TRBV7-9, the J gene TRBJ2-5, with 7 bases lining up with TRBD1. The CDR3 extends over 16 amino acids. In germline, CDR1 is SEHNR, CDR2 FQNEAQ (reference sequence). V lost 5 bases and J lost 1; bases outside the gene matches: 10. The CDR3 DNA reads TGTGCCAGCAGCACTACAAGGGGGCAGCTCCAAGAGACCCAGTACTTC. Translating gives CASSTTRGQLQETQYF.

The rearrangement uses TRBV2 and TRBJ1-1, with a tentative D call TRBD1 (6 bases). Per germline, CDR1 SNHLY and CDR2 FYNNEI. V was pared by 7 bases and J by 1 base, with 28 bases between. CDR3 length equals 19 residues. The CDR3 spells CASKGEWGQGPSRNTEAFF. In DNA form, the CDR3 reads TGTGCCAGCAAGGGGGAGTGGGGTCAGGGCCCGAGCCGGAACACTGAAGCTTTCTTT.

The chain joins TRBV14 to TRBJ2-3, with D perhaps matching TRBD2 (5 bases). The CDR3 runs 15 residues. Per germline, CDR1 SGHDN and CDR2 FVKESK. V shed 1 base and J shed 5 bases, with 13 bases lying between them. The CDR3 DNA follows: TGTGCCAGCAGCCAAGTCGGGGTCCGGGAAGATACGCAGTATTTT. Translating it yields CASSQVGVREDTQYF.

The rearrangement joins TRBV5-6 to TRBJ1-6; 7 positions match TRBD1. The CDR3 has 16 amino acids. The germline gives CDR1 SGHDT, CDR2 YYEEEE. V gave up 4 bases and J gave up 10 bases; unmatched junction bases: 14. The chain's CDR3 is CASSVGVRGDESPLHF. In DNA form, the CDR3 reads TGTGCCAGCAGCGTGGGAGTCAGGGGGGATGAATCACCCCTCCACTTT.

In DNA form, the CDR3 reads TGTGCCAGCAGCTTAGTTAGCGGGGGGGCTTCATCCTACAATGAGCAGTTCTTC. This gives the protein CASSLVSGGASSYNEQFF. This chain links TRBV7-8 with TRBJ2-1, with 11 bases matching TRBD2. J lost 1 base, V lost 1 base, and 6 bases had no gene match. In germline, CDR1 is SGHVS, CDR2 FQNEAQ. CDR3 size: 18 residues.